The clone carrying this TCR beta chain has at least ten counts. Its antigen is currently unknown. This may be a read error: a much more frequent sequence differs by one nucleotide. V was trimmed by 1 base and J by 11 bases, leaving 14 bases between them. Germline V lookup: CDR1 SQVTM, CDR2 ANQGSEA. The CDR3 extends over 12 amino acids. Next came a second PCR, run for about 6 to 11 cycles, which used a sample-barcoded 5' primer along with a J-beta primer mix. A 12-random-nucleotide template-switch adaptor tagged each cDNA molecule. A single record per CDR3 protein comes from TCRdb applying MiXCR to the 5' RACE reads. The sample comprises about 900,000 distinct CDR3 sequences, about 44% of which are singletons, and around 15% rests with the top ten. The entry originates in a study of blood T cells in healthy people across ages. The study's findings and limits: Older individuals had lower TCR beta diversity per million T cells (the decline was roughly linear).

This clonotype originated in a man under 40 in good health. Material: blood. The chain recombines TRBV29-1 with TRBJ2-5; D is ambiguous. The CDR3 sequence is CSVEADYNEQYF. CDR3 DNA: TGCAGCGTTGAAGCAGATTACAATGAGCAGTACTTC.